Listed below are T cell receptor beta chains from one sample, sequenced in a study of T cell responses to AZD1222 COVID-19 vaccine. TCRdb's table, derived via immunoSEQ multiplex PCR, lists solely in-frame clones and lacks some. The data show about 120,000 clones, about nine tenths seen once. The material was peripheral blood, obtained 28 days after the second AZD1222 dose. These receptors came from an adult who received the AZD1222 COVID-19 vaccine. The CDR3 runs from the conserved cysteine through the conserved F or W. D genes are given only for firm matches. Only some rows state a clone size, as once, few, many or a class for expanded clones.

TRBD2 . TRBJ2-5 TRBV4-3 TGCGCCAGCAGCCATCTAGCGGGGGGACGTGAGACCCAGTACTTC CASSHLAGGRETQYF
. . TRBJ2-1 TRBV28 TGTGCCAGTCGCGGGGTCATACTACGGAGCTCCTACAATGAGCAGTTCTTC CASRGVILRSSYNEQFF
. . TRBJ2-5 TRBV6-1 TGTGCCAGCAGTGAATTACCGGGGGTTGAGACCCAGTACTTC CASSELPGVETQYF
. . TRBJ1-1 TRBV7-9 TGTGCCAGCAGCCCAAATCGGGGGGCGAGGACTGAAGCTTTCTTT CASSPNRGARTEAFF
. . TRBJ2-3 TRBV7-9 TGTGCCAGCAGCTTAAGGAGGGTCGCTAGCACAGATACGCAGTATTTT CASSLRRVASTDTQYF
. few TRBJ2-5 TRBV5-8 TGTGCCAGCAGCACACGGGGGGCGCAGACCCAGTACTTC CASSTRGAQTQYF
. . TRBJ1-2 TRBV7-2 TGTGCCAGCACCTTTATGGCCTCTCCGACATGGGGGGGACAAGAGGGCTACACCTTC CASTFMASPTWGGQEGYTF
. . TRBJ2-2 TRBV5-6 TGTGCCAGCAGCCCGACTGGGTGGGGAGGAACCGGGGAGCTGTTTTTT CASSPTGWGGTGELFF
. . TRBJ1-3 TRBV9 TGTGCCAGCAGCGCGTCAAGCGGTCGGGGAAACACCATATATTTT CASSASSGRGNTIYF
. once TRBJ1-6 TRBV18 TGTGCCAGCTCACCGCTGGACAGCTTTAATGCACCCCTCCACTTT CASSPLDSFNAPLHF
. . TRBJ1-1 TRBV3-1/TRBV3-2 TGTGCCAGCAGCCAAGGGCCCTTGAACACTGAAGCTTTCTTT CASSQGPLNTEAFF
. few TRBJ1-2 TRBV11-2 TGTGCCAGCAGCTTAGATCTGGGCAGCAACAACTATGGCTACACCTTC CASSLDLGSNNYGYTF
. once TRBJ1-2 TRBV28 TGTGCCAGCAGGGGGGCCCTGGGCAACAAACGGCTCGGTGGCTACACCTTC CASRGALGNKRLGGYTF
. . TRBJ2-7 TRBV7-6 TGTGCCAGCAGCTTATCAACTGATACCTACGAGCAGTACTTC CASSLSTDTYEQYF
TRBD1 . TRBJ1-1 TRBV2 TGTGCCAGCAGTGACCCGGGACAGGGGGCAGGAAGGACTGAAGCTTTCTTT CASSDPGQGAGRTEAFF
. . TRBJ1-5 TRBV5-5 TGTGCCAGCAGCTTGGCCCCCGACAGGTATCAGCCCCAGCATTTT CASSLAPDRYQPQHF
. once TRBJ1-5 TRBV19 TGTGCCAGTAGTATAGAAGGGACAACTCAGCCCCAGCATTTT CASSIEGTTQPQHF
TRBD2 . TRBJ2-1 TRBV28 TGTGCCAGCACCACCCACCCATCTAGCGGGGGTCTTAATGAGCAGTTCTTC CASTTHPSSGGLNEQFF
. . TRBJ1-5 TRBV5-5 TGTGCCAGCAGCTTGGAAGGTTCTCAGCCCCAGCATTTT CASSLEGSQPQHF
. . TRBJ1-6 TRBV2 TGTGCCAGCAGCACGGAGGGGGTGAATTCACCCCTCCACTTT CASSTEGVNSPLHF
TRBD1 . TRBJ2-3 TRBV28 TGTGCCAGCAGTGGGACAGCTGCCGGCACAGATACGCAGTATTTT CASSGTAAGTDTQYF
. . TRBJ1-4 TRBV4-2 TGTGCCAGCAGCCAAGACCTCCTCGGGGGAACTAATGAAAAACTGTTTTTT CASSQDLLGGTNEKLFF
. . TRBJ2-1 TRBV6-2/TRBV6-3 TGTGCCAGCAGTTTCTCCGGGGGAAGTGAGCAGTTCTTC CASSFSGGSEQFF
. . TRBJ1-6 TRBV9 TGTGCCAGCAGCGTAGATTCCAGGGCAGGGCCCCTCCACTTT CASSVDSRAGPLHF
. . TRBJ1-5 TRBV9 TGTGCCAGCAGCGTAGGGGGGGATAGCAATCAGCCCCAGCATTTT CASSVGGDSNQPQHF
TRBD1 . TRBJ1-4 TRBV4-3 TGCGCCAGCAGCCAAGATACCGGGACAGCTAATGAAAAACTGTTTTTT CASSQDTGTANEKLFF
. . TRBJ1-4 TRBV7-2 TGTGCCAGCAGCTTATCCGGGGGGGATGAAAAACTGTTTTTT CASSLSGGDEKLFF
. . TRBJ1-1 TRBV6-2/TRBV6-3 TGTGCCAGCAGTTACTCGAGGAACACTGAAGCTTTCTTT CASSYSRNTEAFF
. . TRBJ2-7 TRBV9 TGTGCCAGCAGCGTGGGAGACCAGTCCTACGAGCAGTACTTC CASSVGDQSYEQYF
. . TRBJ1-1 TRBV10-3 TGTGCCATCAGTGAGTCCGCAGGGTCCCATATGACTGAAGCTTTCTTT CAISESAGSHMTEAFF
. . TRBJ1-5 TRBV27 TGTGCCAGCAGTTTCGGGGGCAATCAGCCCCAGCATTTT CASSFGGNQPQHF
. . TRBJ2-2 TRBV24-1 TGTGCCACCAGTGATTTGCGCCGGGGGGCTGGCACCGGGGAGCTGTTTTTT CATSDLRRGAGTGELFF
. . TRBJ1-1 TRBV3-1/TRBV3-2 TGTGCCAGCGGGCAGGGGTTCTCGAACACTGAAGCTTTCTTT CASGQGFSNTEAFF
TRBD1 . TRBJ1-2 TRBV9 TGTGCCAGCAGCTTGCGGGACAGCCGCGGTATGGAGGGAGGCTACACCTTC CASSLRDSRGMEGGYTF
. . TRBJ2-7 TRBV3-1/TRBV3-2 TGTGCCAGCAGCCAAGCACGCTACGAGCAGTACTTC CASSQARYEQYF
. . TRBJ1-1 TRBV29-1 TGCAGCGTTGACAGACAGCACAACACTGAAGCTTTCTTT CSVDRQHNTEAFF
. . TRBJ1-3 TRBV6-2/TRBV6-3 TGTGCCAGCAGCTCAGGCCTGCTGGGGGGTGGAGGAAACACCATATATTTT CASSSGLLGGGGNTIYF
. . TRBJ1-1 TRBV29-1 TGCAGCGTTGATTCGGCCAGGAACACTGAAGCTTTCTTT CSVDSARNTEAFF
TRBD2 . TRBJ2-1 TRBV2 TGTGCCAGCAGGGGACTAGCCAGCTCCTACAATGAGCAGTTCTTC CASRGLASSYNEQFF